One and the same sample provided the 27 T cell receptor beta chains below, sequenced in a study of graft-versus-host responses after intestinal transplantation. Repertoires were generated with immunoSEQ multiplex PCR, while TCRdb's copy carries only in-frame clones and drops some. The table includes some 76,000 clones, around 86% detected once. Their antigens remain unidentified. The sequencing used unstimulated CD8+ T cells sorted from spleen or lymph node cells, collected before transplant. These receptors were collected from a human donor who was the organ donor for an intestinal transplant.

This chain links TRBV6-4 with TRBJ1-2; 9 bases are shared with TRBD1. Germline CDR1 reads MRHNA; CDR2 reads SNTAGT. The CDR3 consists of 14 residues. The V gene end was trimmed by 6 bases and the J gene end by 4 bases; junction bases not matched to a gene: 6. Written as DNA, the CDR3 is TGTGCCAGCAGCGCGGGACAGGGTTCCTATGGCTACACCTTC. This translates into CASSAGQGSYGYTF.

The V call is TRBV4-1, the J call TRBJ1-6; D is possibly TRBD1 (5 bases). The V end was cut by 1 base, the J end by 5 bases, with 18 bases between. The CDR3 runs to 18 residues. The germline V gene has CDR1 MGHRA and CDR2 YSYEKL. CDR3 in amino acids: CASSQVGPGTADNSPLHF. As DNA, the CDR3 is TGCGCCAGCAGCCAAGTAGGTCCAGGGACTGCAGATAATTCACCCCTCCACTTT.

V gene TRBV15 combines with J gene TRBJ1-5, with no clear D. CDR1 is LNHNV and CDR2 is YYDKDF in the germline V gene (reference sequence). The V end was cut by 1 base, the J end by 3 bases, with 13 bases between. This CDR3 is built from 16 residues. The CDR3 bases are TGTGCCACCAGCAGAGGACTTGAGGGTTCCAATCAGCCCCAGCATTTT. Encoded protein: CATSRGLEGSNQPQHF.

The rearrangement links TRBV6-6 to TRBJ2-1, with 10 bases lining up with TRBD2. The CDR3 totals 15 residues. The germline V gene encodes CDR1 MNHNY and CDR2 SVGAGI (reference sequence). The trim removed 5 bases at V and 10 bases at J, leaving 11 bases unmatched. This CDR3 is CASSPSGGAVREQFF. In DNA form, the CDR3 reads TGTGCCAGCAGTCCCAGCGGGGGGGCTGTCCGGGAGCAGTTCTTC.

This chain connects TRBV2 to TRBJ1-2; the match to TRBD1 covers 8 bases. V shed 3 bases and J 3 bases; nucleotides not matched to a gene: 9. The CDR3 has 16 amino acids. The germline V gene has CDR1 SNHLY and CDR2 FYNNEI. The CDR3 sequence: CASSDGRGQEYYGYTF. CDR3 nucleotide sequence: TGTGCCAGCAGTGACGGCAGGGGGCAGGAGTACTATGGCTACACCTTC.

The V gene is TRBV9, the J gene TRBJ2-7; D call uncertain. The CDR3 extends over 12 amino acids. The V gene lost 3 bases and the J gene lost 6 bases, with 10 bases spanning the gap. Looked up from germline, CDR1 is SGDLS and CDR2 is YYNGEE. In DNA form, the CDR3 reads TGTGCCAGCAGCGGCCGAGAGACCGAGCAGTACTTC. Translated: CASSGRETEQYF. The variable domain in full, completed from reference TRBV9 and TRBJ2-7, reads DSGVTQTPKHLITATGQRVTLRCSPRSGDLSVYWYQQSLDQGLQFLIQYYNGEERAKGNILERFSAQQFPDLHSELNLSSLELGDSALYFCASSGRETEQYFGPGTRLTVT.

The chain employs TRBV9 and TRBJ1-6; D not resolved. There are 12 residues in the CDR3. Germline CDR1 reads SGDLS; CDR2 reads YYNGEE. Trimming left V 3 bases short and J 12 bases short, with 10 bases between. CDR3 sequence: CASSAGVVPLHF. As DNA, the CDR3 is TGTGCCAGCAGCGCCGGTGTAGTACCCCTCCACTTT.

The chain uses TRBV29-1 and TRBJ1-1; no reliable D call. V lost 7 bases, J lost 0 bases, and 9 bases lay in between. CDR1 and CDR2 from the germline V gene are SQVTM and ANQGSEA. The CDR3 runs to 12 residues. DNA of the CDR3: TGCAGCGCCAACATAATGAACACTGAAGCTTTCTTT. This codes for CSANIMNTEAFF.

The J gene is TRBJ1-1, the V gene TRBV21-1. TRBV21-1 is given as a pseudogene. The CDR3 runs to 16 residues. CDR3 protein: CASSLCVATIRTEAFF. The CDR3 bases are TGTGCCAGCAGTCTTTGCGTAGCTACAATTCGCACTGAAGCTTTCTTT.

J is TRBJ2-7 and V is TRBV6-4; perhaps TRBD1 as D (5 bases). V was cut by 4 bases and J by 0 bases, with 10 bases left in between. Per germline, CDR1 MRHNA and CDR2 SNTAGT. This CDR3 is built from 14 residues. In DNA form, the CDR3 reads TGTGCCAGCAGTGGGACAAGGAGCTCCTACGAGCAGTACTTC. Translation: CASSGTRSSYEQYF.

The CDR3 is CASGSPGELFF. The CDR3 bases are TGTGCCAGTGGTAGTCCCGGGGAGCTGTTTTTT. The rearrangement links TRBV19 to TRBJ2-2; D is uncertain. V lost 8 bases to trimming and J lost 6 bases, with 7 bases between them. The CDR3 spans 11 residues. Per germline, CDR1 LNHDA and CDR2 SQIVND (reference sequence).

In this sample, this clone turned up a few times. The chain recombines TRBV28 with TRBJ1-4; the D gene is possibly TRBD1 (6 bases). The CDR3 is 16 residues long. The V and J ends lost 5 bases and 10 bases respectively, with 23 bases between them. Germline values: CDR1 MDHEN, CDR2 SYDVKM. The CDR3 loop is CASSRGPDWGRGKLFF. CDR3 in DNA: TGTGCCAGCAGTCGGGGCCCTGATTGGGGGCGGGGAAAACTGTTTTTT.

This clone has just one count. The V and J genes are TRBV16 and TRBJ2-7; D might be TRBD1 (5 bases). V dropped 7 bases and J dropped 2 bases, with 12 bases sitting between them. CDR1 is KGHSY and CDR2 is FQNENV in the germline V gene. CDR3 length: 13 amino acids. Written as DNA, the CDR3 is TGTGCCAGCACACCGACAGACCCCTACGAGCAGTACTTC. This translates into CASTPTDPYEQYF.

The CDR3 bases are TGTGCCAGCAGCTTGAGCCAGAACACTGAAGCTTTCTTT. The encoded protein is CASSLSQNTEAFF. The rearrangement uses TRBV5-5 and TRBJ1-1; D gene uncertain. The CDR3 totals 13 residues. The V end lost 1 base, the J end lost 1 base, and 5 bases lay between the germline ends. Germline-derived CDR1 and CDR2 are SGHKS and YYEKEE (reference sequence).

This clone was seen just once. CDR3 residues: CASSYVGQADTQYF. The CDR3 coding sequence is TGTGCCAGCAGTTACGTAGGGCAGGCAGATACGCAGTATTTT. The V gene is TRBV6-5, the J gene TRBJ2-3; D call uncertain. V lost 2 bases and J lost 4, with 10 bases in between. The CDR3 sequence is 14 residues long. Germline V gene sequence: CDR1 MNHEY, CDR2 SVGAGI.

The CDR3 region is CSVLRNTGELFF. CDR3 DNA: TGCAGCGTTCTAAGGAACACCGGGGAGCTGTTTTTT. The genes are TRBV29-1 and TRBJ2-2; the D is unclear. Germline CDR1 SQVTM, CDR2 ANQGSEA. V lost 5 bases, J lost 1 base, and 5 bases lay in between. This CDR3 is built from 12 residues.

V gene TRBV5-6 combines with J gene TRBJ2-7; D call uncertain. Germline V CDR1 and CDR2: SGHDT, YYEEEE. This CDR3 is built from 12 residues. Trimming cost V 0 bases and J 2 bases, with 3 bases left between them. CDR3 bases: TGTGCCAGCAGCTTGGAGGCCTACGAGCAGTACTTC. Translating it yields CASSLEAYEQYF.

The chain links TRBV29-1 to TRBJ1-2, with 9 bases identical to TRBD1. From germline, CDR1 is SQVTM and CDR2 ANQGSEA. The CDR3 runs 14 residues. V lost 3 bases to trimming and J lost 4 bases; unmatched junction nucleotides: 6. The CDR3 coding sequence is TGCAGCGTTGAGGGACAGGGTCTCGCCTATGGCTACACCTTC. Encoded protein: CSVEGQGLAYGYTF.

The chain links TRBV4-2 to TRBJ1-1; 8 bases align to TRBD1. This CDR3 region has 16 residues. Looked up from germline, CDR1 is LGHNA and CDR2 is YNFKEQ. V shed 0 bases, J shed 1 base, and the junction held 4 bases outside the gene matches. CDR3 protein: CASSQDEGTGNTEAFF. The CDR3 DNA reads as TGTGCCAGCAGCCAAGATGAGGGGACAGGGAACACTGAAGCTTTCTTT.

This chain connects TRBV2 to TRBJ2-1; 15 bases are a match to TRBD2. V trimming: 6 bases; J trimming: 0 bases; junction bases outside the gene matches: 3. Germline V lookup: CDR1 SNHLY, CDR2 FYNNEI. The CDR3 sequence is 17 residues long. CDR3 sequence reads: CASRGTSGGSSYNEQFF. The CDR3, as DNA: TGTGCCAGCAGGGGGACTAGCGGGGGGAGCTCCTACAATGAGCAGTTCTTC.

CDR3: CASGWDQPQHF. The CDR3 DNA reads as TGTGCCAGCGGTTGGGATCAGCCCCAGCATTTT. The rearrangement uses TRBV27 and TRBJ1-5; D gene uncertain. There are 11 residues in the CDR3. In germline, CDR1 is MNHEY, CDR2 SMNVEV (reference sequence). Trimming removed 8 bases from V and 5 bases from J, with 7 bases in between.

The chain carries TRBV11-3 and TRBJ2-3, with D possibly TRBD2 on 6 matching bases. V shed 5 bases and J shed 4 bases, with 22 bases lying between them. This CDR3 contains 17 residues. Germline CDR1 SGHNT, CDR2 YENEEA. This CDR3 is CASSLSLRGGLADTQYF. The DNA of the CDR3 is TGTGCCAGCAGCCTCTCCTTAAGGGGAGGTTTGGCAGATACGCAGTATTTT.

The chain couples TRBV27 to TRBJ1-1; D is perhaps TRBD1 (5 bases). The CDR3 runs 14 residues. V was shortened by 4 bases and J by 4 bases, with 13 bases between the two germline ends. From germline, CDR1 is MNHEY and CDR2 SMNVEV (reference sequence). The CDR3 is CASSYGTEGTEAFF. CDR3 DNA sequence: TGTGCCAGCAGTTATGGGACCGAGGGCACTGAAGCTTTCTTT.

This clone has a single count. The V call is TRBV9, the J call TRBJ2-1; D is unclear. Germline CDR1 and CDR2: SGDLS and YYNGEE. The ends were cut back, 2 bases at V and 0 bases at J, with 24 bases in the middle. This CDR3 is 20 amino acids long. In DNA form, the CDR3 reads TGTGCCAGCAGCGTCACCGGGTCCCTCGGCCCCCTGAGCTCCTACAATGAGCAGTTCTTC. This encodes CASSVTGSLGPLSSYNEQFF.

V usage is TRBV5-1 and J usage is TRBJ2-3; no clear D. There are 15 residues in the CDR3. V was pared by 0 bases and J by 0 bases, with 8 bases between. Per the germline V gene, CDR1 is SGHRS and CDR2 is YFSETQ. CDR3 sequence (DNA): TGCGCCAGCAGCTTGGTACATTCTAGCACAGATACGCAGTATTTT. Translation gives CASSLVHSSTDTQYF. Drawing the rest from reference TRBV5-1 and TRBJ2-3, the complete variable domain is KAGVTQTPRYLIKTRGQQVTLSCSPISGHRSVSWYQQTPGQGLQFLFEYFSETQRNKGNFPGRFSGRQFSNSRSEMNVSTLELGDSALYLCASSLVHSSTDTQYFGPGTRLTVL.

The table lists this clone with a few counts. The J gene is TRBJ1-5, the V gene TRBV4-1; D is unclear. Germline CDR1 is MGHRA and CDR2 is YSYEKL. Trimming removed 5 bases at V and 6 bases at J, with 11 bases between. The CDR3 totals 13 residues. CDR3 amino acids: CASSRALGQPQHF. The CDR3 nucleotides read TGCGCCAGCAGCAGGGCCCTGGGTCAGCCCCAGCATTTT.

The chain recombines TRBV6-1 with TRBJ2-3; D gene uncertain. The germline V gene encodes CDR1 MNHNS and CDR2 SASEGT. The CDR3 covers 10 residues. Trimming removed 6 bases from V and 6 bases from J, with 4 bases in between. The CDR3 DNA follows: TGTGCCAGCAGGGGGGATACGCAGTATTTT. It is translated as CASRGDTQYF.